This T cell receptor (beta chain) was retrieved from a study of cytomegalovirus exposure and HLA in healthy donors. In the study overall: According to later analysis, the same platform produced the 120 or so validation and several hundred first-cohort repertoires.

Repertoires were generated with immunoSEQ multiplex PCR, while TCRdb's copy carries only in-frame clones and drops some. Among tens of thousands of clones, roughly nine tenths were seen once, and the ten largest hold roughly 15%. The CDR3 runs 15 residues. Germline CDR1 is SEHNR and CDR2 is FQNEAQ (reference sequence). After removal of 1 base from V and 5 bases from J, the junction contained 7 bases not matched to a gene. Study-level results: TCR sequences were mostly rare, though some public TCRs occurred in many donors.

This clone was observed once. The antigen is undetermined. This chain uses TRBV7-9 with TRBJ2-5; 7 bases agree with TRBD1. The source of this sequence is a woman younger than 30 in good health and CMV-seronegative. The sample comprised PBMCs. The CDR3 spells CASSLGTGDWETQYF. For the CDR3, the DNA is TGTGCCAGCAGCTTAGGAACAGGGGATTGGGAGACCCAGTACTTC.